What follows are 14 T cell receptor beta chains derived from one specimen sequenced in a study of T cell responses to AZD1222 COVID-19 vaccine. Assay: immunoSEQ multiplex PCR; the TCRdb copy retains only in-frame clones and omits some. The repertoire consists of some 190,000 clones, with 91% occurring once and the leading ten covering approximately 1.7%. The material sequenced was peripheral blood, taken 28 days after the second AZD1222 dose. The receptors come from an adult who received the AZD1222 COVID-19 vaccine.

The CDR3 DNA reads as TGTGCCAGCAGTTTATCAGGACTAGCGAGACTATACAATGAGCAGTTCTTC. Translated, it gives CASSLSGLARLYNEQFF. The chain combines TRBV27 with TRBJ2-1; the match to TRBD2 covers 9 bases. Germline trimming cut 0 bases from V and 4 bases from J; bases unmatched to any gene: 7. The CDR3 loop spans 17 amino acids. Germline CDR1 is MNHEY and CDR2 is SMNVEV (reference sequence).

This clone was counted once. J is TRBJ2-1 and V is TRBV7-3; D is unclear. The V gene lost 2 bases and the J gene lost 7 bases, with 15 bases spanning the gap. The CDR3 has 15 residues. CDR1 and CDR2 (germline): SGHTA, FQGTGA. The CDR3 loop is CASSLSPNPVNEQFF. The CDR3 DNA reads as TGTGCCAGCAGCTTATCTCCGAACCCGGTAAATGAGCAGTTCTTC.

Concerning this clone itself: Germline is not matched at one junction end, which may reflect a read error. The V and J genes are TRBV7-2 and TRBJ1-1, with a tentative D call TRBD1 (5 bases). Germline V gives CDR1 SGHTA, CDR2 FQGNSA. The length of the CDR3 is 12 residues. The CDR3 sequence: CASSLAAGEGDF. CDR3 in DNA: TGTGCCAGCAGCTTAGCAGCCGGGGAAGGGGATTTT.

The chain has TRBV12-5 and TRBJ1-4; TRBD1 aligns across 7 bases. V shed 8 bases and J 4 bases; nucleotides not matched to a gene: 7. The CDR3 totals 14 residues. Germline V gives CDR1 LGHNT, CDR2 FRNRAP. CDR3 sequence (DNA): TGTGCTAGTAAAGCGGGACAGCGTAATGAAAAACTGTTTTTT. This gives the protein CASKAGQRNEKLFF.

In this sample, this clone turned up a few times. The CDR3 coding sequence is TGTGCCAGCAGCCCTTGGTGGAAGAACACTGAAGCTTTCTTT. It translates to CASSPWWKNTEAFF. The chain employs TRBV5-6 and TRBJ1-1; D remains ambiguous. CDR1 SGHDT and CDR2 YYEEEE come from the germline V gene. The CDR3 runs 14 residues. With 4 bases removed from V and 1 base from J, the gap between germline ends came to 11 bases.

This clone occurred once. The chain combines TRBV5-6 with TRBJ1-3, with D possibly matching TRBD1 (5 bases). Trimming cost V 0 bases and J 2 bases, with 12 bases left between them. This CDR3 comprises 16 residues. Germline CDR1 SGHDT, CDR2 YYEEEE. The DNA of the CDR3 is TGTGCCAGCAGCTTGGCCGTCAGGGACCCTGGAAACACCATATATTTT. Protein sequence: CASSLAVRDPGNTIYF. The full variable domain, its missing parts supplied by reference TRBV5-6 and TRBJ1-3, is DAGVTQSPTHLIKTRGQQVTLRCSPKSGHDTVSWYQQALGQGPQFIFQYYEEEERQRGNFPDRFSGHQFPNYSSELNVNALLLGDSALYLCASSLAVRDPGNTIYFGEGSWLTVV.

The chain has TRBV2 and TRBJ1-2; D unresolved. Germline V gene data show CDR1 as SNHLY and CDR2 as FYNNEI. This CDR3 is built from 17 residues. Trimming shortened V by 7 bases and J by 2 bases, and 23 bases separated the two germline ends. As DNA, the CDR3 is TGTGCCAGCACCCAGAAGGGCCCCCAAGGGCTCAACTATGGCTACACCTTC. Translation: CASTQKGPQGLNYGYTF.

The chain is built from TRBV7-9 and TRBJ1-2; 8 bases match TRBD1. The CDR3 is made up of 14 amino acids. V trimming: 3 bases; J trimming: 4 bases; junction bases outside the gene matches: 4. Germline assignment: CDR1 SEHNR and CDR2 FQNEAQ (reference sequence). The CDR3 DNA follows: TGTGCCAGCAGCTTGAACAGGGGGGGCTATGGCTACACCTTC. Encoded protein: CASSLNRGGYGYTF.

The V call is TRBV4-1, the J call TRBJ2-1, with no clear D. Trimming shortened V by 4 bases and J by 4 bases, and 8 bases separated the two germline ends. CDR1 and CDR2 (germline): MGHRA, YSYEKL. CDR3 size: 13 residues. CDR3 nucleotides: TGCGCCAGCAGCCCGCCAAATTACAATGAGCAGTTCTTC. It is translated as CASSPPNYNEQFF.

This chain uses TRBV12-1 with TRBJ1-5. TRBV12-1 is annotated as a pseudogene. The CDR3 contains 15 residues. CDR3 amino acids: CASSPPCGDHQPQHF. The CDR3 DNA reads TGTGCCAGCAGCCCTCCCTGCGGGGATCATCAGCCCCAGCATTTT.

The chain employs TRBV5-1 and TRBJ2-1; 9 bases fit TRBD1. Germline V gives CDR1 SGHRS, CDR2 YFSETQ. Trimming cost V 0 bases and J 4 bases; bases outside gene matches: 2. The CDR3 covers 15 residues. The CDR3 DNA follows: TGCGCCAGCAGCTTGGGAGACAGGGGGTACAATGAGCAGTTCTTC. Encoded protein: CASSLGDRGYNEQFF. Full variable domain (remainder filled in from reference TRBV5-1 and TRBJ2-1): KAGVTQTPRYLIKTRGQQVTLSCSPISGHRSVSWYQQTPGQGLQFLFEYFSETQRNKGNFPGRFSGRQFSNSRSEMNVSTLELGDSALYLCASSLGDRGYNEQFFGPGTRLTVL.

The CDR3 reads CAERTGPLNTEAFF. In DNA, the CDR3 is TGTGCCGAAAGGACAGGGCCTTTGAACACTGAAGCTTTCTTT. The chain combines TRBV30 with TRBJ1-1; 8 bases match TRBD1. The length of the CDR3 is 14 residues. The V gene end was trimmed by 8 bases and the J gene end by 0 bases; junction bases not matched to a gene: 8. Germline V lookup: CDR1 GTSNPN, CDR2 SVGIG (reference sequence).

Points on this clone: The sample carries other DNA sequences with the same CDR3. J is TRBJ2-5 and V is TRBV30; D unresolved. This CDR3 has 11 amino acids. V lost 3 bases to trimming and J lost 4 bases, with 6 bases between them. The germline V gene encodes CDR1 GTSNPN and CDR2 SVGIG (reference sequence). CDR3 sequence (DNA): TGTGCCTGGAGCGTAAGAGAGACCCAGTACTTC. This codes for CAWSVRETQYF.

The J gene is TRBJ1-5, the V gene TRBV6-5, with a possible D match to TRBD1 (5 bases). The germline V and J ends were trimmed by 6 bases and 0 bases, with 12 bases remaining between them. The CDR3 has 15 residues. Looked up from germline, CDR1 is MNHEY and CDR2 is SVGAGI. The CDR3 bases are TGTGCCAGCAGACAGGCTTCCAATAGCAATCAGCCCCAGCATTTT. The encoded protein is CASRQASNSNQPQHF.